This paragraph covers one TCR beta chain sequence. Its antigen is still unknown. These data originate in a study of T cells expressing NK-cell markers (dated by TCRdb to the early 2020s). Broadly, across the study: TCR beta-chain repertoires were profiled in sorted CD3+CD56+NKG2C+, CD3+CD56+NKG2C- and CD3+CD56-NKG2C+ T-cell subsets from several donors. Sequencing of the libraries produced 2 x 150 bp reads on Illumina HiSeq 2000/2500, MiSeq or NextSeq. Seven of the eight sequenced donors were HCMV-seropositive and one was HCMV-seronegative. Randomly selected healthy volunteers, three men and five women, were used as the eight sequenced donors. What the authors observed across the whole study: Whether the expanded NKG2C-expressing T cell clones were specific for HCMV antigens remained unclear. Those dominant clonotypes were again the most abundant among CD3+CD56-NKG2C+ cells in several donors, at about 28.3-60.1%. In several donors, the dominant CD3+CD56+NKG2C+ clonotypes ranked among the top 10 CD8+ clonotypes, making up roughly 1.0-7.0% of CD8+ T cells.

From the germline V gene (reference sequence), CDR1 is DFQATT and CDR2 is SNEGSKA. The cysteine opens and the phenylalanine closes a CDR3 of 13 amino acids. No nucleotide data were recorded. A commercial ELISA kit detecting HCMV-specific IgG in serum was used to determine HCMV serostatus. Ficoll density gradient centrifugation was used to isolate peripheral blood mononuclear cells from blood. TCRdb shows the sequencer as Illumina HiSeq 2000. The TCR beta cDNA libraries were made using 5'RACE template switching, a step that added both a universal primer site and unique molecular identifiers. cDNA synthesis was primed from the TCR beta constant segment and was followed by two successive PCR amplification steps. Per the authors' processing: MIGEC was used to demultiplex reads and group reads by UMI, and MiTCR was used to assemble and quantify clonotypes. Only TCR cDNA sequences supported by at least two reads were kept to exclude erroneous sequences. The tcR package was used for downstream repertoire analysis, and clonotypes were matched across fractions by CDR3 nucleotide sequence plus V segment. Antigen specificity was annotated against VDJdb with VDJmatch, allowing one amino acid substitution in CDR3. TCRdb reprocessed the reads and assigns one entry to each CDR3 protein sequence, leaving out DNA. None of the V and J calls come from the authors' own analysis; TCRdb made them. The table for this sample records 550,000 to 600,000 distinct CDR3 sequences. The top ten clones comprise less than 4.5% of the sample.

The rearrangement joined TRBV20-1 to TRBJ1-3; lacking DNA, the TRBD1 call made by TCRdb goes unchecked. The sample comprised blood T cells: a sorted CD56 or NKG2C T cell subset, CD4+ or CD8+ T cells, or bulk PBMC T cells (not recorded which). This receptor was taken from a man aged 18 to 29 in good health. Donor details come from another sample of the same person, matched by shared clones. CDR3 loop: CSALRTEGNTIYF.